The 14 T cell receptor beta chains in this list originate from one sample, sequenced in a study of early T cells in non-severe SARS-CoV-2 infection. MiXCR, applied by TCRdb to the 5' RACE reads, yields one record per CDR3 protein. The sample lists 29,000 or so distinct CDR3 sequences; approximately 4.8% were seen once. Sequenced input: whole blood. Every receptor here comes from an adult who was a healthcare worker with PCR-confirmed SARS-CoV-2 infection or an uninfected control (not recorded which).

This clonotype appeared many times. The chain has TRBV29-1 and TRBJ2-7; D may correspond to TRBD1 or TRBD2 (6 bases each). Trimming pared 1 base from V and 6 bases from J, leaving 13 bases between. This CDR3 contains 13 residues. Germline values: CDR1 SQVTM, CDR2 ANQGSEA. The CDR3 DNA reads TGCAGCGTTGAAGGTTTCGGAGGGGGCGAGCAGTACTTC. This translates into CSVEGFGGGEQYF.

This clonotype was observed many times. This chain joins TRBV12-3 or TRBV12-4 and TRBJ2-2; D may be TRBD1 or TRBD2 (5 bases each). Trimming shortened V by 5 bases and J by 6 bases, and 16 bases separated the two germline ends. This CDR3 is built from 15 residues. The CDR3 region is CASSPPGREAGELFF. In nucleotides, the CDR3 is TGTGCCAGCAGTCCCCCGGGACGCGAAGCCGGGGAGCTGTTTTTT.

This clonotype was recorded at least ten times. The genes are TRBV6-2 or TRBV6-3 and TRBJ2-1; the match to TRBD2 covers 11 bases. CDR3 length: 16 amino acids. V dropped 5 bases and J dropped 9; count of bases not matched to a gene: 12. Per germline, CDR1 MNHEY and CDR2 SVGEGT. The DNA for the CDR3 is TGTGCCAGCAGTGGCCCGAGAACTAGCGGGAGAGGTGAGCAGTTCTTC. Translation gives CASSGPRTSGRGEQFF.

This clonotype was detected many times. This chain links TRBV20-1 with TRBJ1-2, with 8 bases aligning to TRBD1. Germline V gene data show CDR1 as DFQATT and CDR2 as SNEGSKA (reference sequence). The V and J ends lost 7 bases and 4 bases, in that order; junction bases with no gene match: 8. The CDR3 has 13 amino acids. CDR3 coding DNA: TGCAGTGTGGGGGCAGGGGGCATCTATGGCTACACCTTC. It specifies CSVGAGGIYGYTF.

The sample holds many counts of this clonotype. V usage is TRBV29-1 and J usage is TRBJ2-2; no definite D call. CDR1 is SQVTM and CDR2 is ANQGSEA in the germline V gene. Trimming left V 4 bases short and J 0 bases short, with 6 bases between. The CDR3 is 13 residues long. The CDR3 is CSVASTNTGELFF. The DNA for the CDR3 is TGCAGCGTTGCGTCGACGAACACCGGGGAGCTGTTTTTT.

This clonotype came up many times. The J gene is TRBJ1-3, the V gene TRBV4-3; no firm D call. Deletions cut 1 base from V and 1 base from J, with 17 bases between. This CDR3 region has 18 residues. CDR1 LGHNA and CDR2 YSLEER come from the germline V gene. The CDR3 sequence: CASSQVFGKGRSGNTIYF. The CDR3 coding sequence is TGCGCCAGCAGCCAAGTGTTTGGGAAGGGTCGATCTGGAAACACCATATATTTT.

The rearrangement joins TRBV6-6 to TRBJ1-1, with unresolved D. Looked up from germline, CDR1 is MNHNY and CDR2 is SVGAGI (reference sequence). V was trimmed by 2 bases and J by 5 bases, leaving 12 bases between them. The CDR3 runs 14 residues. CDR3 sequence: CASSYNDARTEAFF. The DNA of the CDR3 is TGTGCCAGCAGTTACAACGACGCGAGGACTGAAGCTTTCTTT.

This clonotype was picked up many times. V is TRBV12-3 or TRBV12-4 and J is TRBJ2-2; 13 bases align to TRBD2. V lost 5 bases to trimming and J lost 4 bases; unmatched junction nucleotides: 7. CDR3 length: 17 residues. CDR3 nucleotide sequence: TGTGCCAGCAGTGCCCGGACTAGCGGGAGAGGCACCGGGGAGCTGTTTTTT. It is translated as CASSARTSGRGTGELFF.

The table lists this clonotype with many counts. This chain connects TRBV20-1 to TRBJ2-3, with 7 nucleotides matching TRBD2. Germline V CDR1 and CDR2: DFQATT, SNEGSKA (reference sequence). Trimming at V came to 1 base and at J to 3 bases, leaving 1 base not matched to a gene. The CDR3 extends over 13 amino acids. CDR3 nucleotide sequence: TGCAGTGCTAGAGGAGCGGGGACAGATACGCAGTATTTT. Translation gives CSARGAGTDTQYF.

This clonotype was counted many times. The CDR3 DNA reads TGTGCCAGCAGCCGGAACTCTGGGGCCAACGTCCTGACTTTC. It is translated as CASSRNSGANVLTF. This sequence joins TRBV3-1 and TRBJ2-6; D is undetermined. Germline assignment: CDR1 LGHDT and CDR2 YNNKEL (reference sequence). V was clipped by 4 bases and J by 0 bases, with 4 bases between them. This CDR3 is built from 14 residues.

The rearrangement uses TRBV13 and TRBJ1-1, with D uncertain. Germline V gene data show CDR1 as PRHDT and CDR2 as FYEKMQ (reference sequence). Trimming removed 1 base at V and 8 bases at J, with 5 bases between. This CDR3 is 11 amino acids long. The CDR3 DNA follows: TGTGCCAGCAGCTTAGTGGGGGAAGCTTTCTTT. This translates into CASSLVGEAFF.

At least ten counts were recorded for this clonotype. The chain combines TRBV6-2 or TRBV6-3 with TRBJ2-7; 8 nucleotides agree with TRBD1. V trimming: 10 bases; J trimming: 7 bases; junction bases outside the gene matches: 9. This CDR3 comprises 12 residues. Germline V gene lookup returns CDR1 MNHEY and CDR2 SVGEGT. The CDR3 coding sequence is TGTGCCACGGGGACAGGACCTTGGGAGCAGTACTTC. The encoded protein is CATGTGPWEQYF.

This clonotype was seen a few times. The chain carries TRBV11-2 and TRBJ2-4; tentative D call: TRBD1 (5 bases). Germline V gene data show CDR1 as SGHAT and CDR2 as FQNNGV. The CDR3 is 16 residues long. V lost 3 bases, J lost 0 bases, and 12 bases lay in between. The CDR3 is CASSFGRAKAKNIQYF. Here the CDR3 DNA reads TGTGCCAGCAGCTTCGGCAGGGCGAAAGCCAAAAACATTCAGTACTTC. The full variable domain, its missing parts supplied by reference TRBV11-2 and TRBJ2-4, is EAGVAQSPRYKIIEKRQSVAFWCNPISGHATLYWYQQILGQGPKLLIQFQNNGVVDDSQLPKDRFSAERLKGVDSTLKIQPAKLEDSAVYLCASSFGRAKAKNIQYFGAGTRLSVL.

The chain recombines TRBV18 with TRBJ2-1; D is ambiguous. V was pared by 5 bases and J by 8 bases, with 7 bases between. The CDR3 runs to 11 residues. The germline CDR1 and CDR2 sequences are KGHSH and LQKENI. Here the CDR3 DNA reads TGTGCCAGCTCAGGGCTTTATGAGCAGTTCTTC. It codes for CASSGLYEQFF.